Listed here are 15 T cell receptor beta chains from one sample, sequenced in a study of T-cell memory formation after mild COVID-19 (dated by TCRdb to about 2021). The method behind the library was 5' RACE. Reads for this sample came from an Illumina NovaSeq 6000. The raw public reads went through TCRdb reprocessing: fastp at Q25, MiXCR clone calling, in-frame beta chains kept. Rows with one shared CDR3 protein collapse into an entry with the most common genes and DNA. In this sample the table shows approximately 28,000 distinct CDR3 sequences, about 12% of which occur a single time. The ten largest clonotypes hold around 15% of the sample. Sequencing was performed on PBMCs or a T cell subset sorted from them (not recorded which). Receptors were obtained from an adult woman who had mild COVID-19 (a few samples of this study predate the infection). The sample titles of this study are shuffled in the database, so cell type and time point are left out; the donor was told from shared clones.

Ten or more counts support this clonotype. The chain joins TRBV5-1 to TRBJ1-1, with TRBD1 matching over 7 bases. Germline V gene sequence: CDR1 SGHRS, CDR2 YFSETQ. The CDR3 has 15 residues. V gave up 4 bases and J gave up 5 bases; unmatched junction bases: 11. The CDR3: CASSTSTGRQTEAFF. CDR3 in DNA: TGCGCCAGCAGCACCTCGACAGGGCGGCAAACTGAAGCTTTCTTT. Combining the CDR3 with reference TRBV5-1 and TRBJ1-1 gives the whole variable domain KAGVTQTPRYLIKTRGQQVTLSCSPISGHRSVSWYQQTPGQGLQFLFEYFSETQRNKGNFPGRFSGRQFSNSRSEMNVSTLELGDSALYLCASSTSTGRQTEAFFGQGTRLTVV.

Ten or more counts support this clonotype. J is TRBJ2-5 and V is TRBV25-1; TRBD2 is a possible D gene (5 bases). CDR3 size: 16 residues. In germline, CDR1 is MGHDK, CDR2 SYGVNS. The V end lost 3 bases, the J end lost 0 bases, and 14 bases lay between the germline ends. CDR3 sequence: CASSESGRPYQETQYF. The CDR3 DNA follows: TGTGCCAGCAGTGAGTCGGGGAGACCGTACCAAGAGACCCAGTACTTC. Filled out from reference TRBV25-1 and TRBJ2-5, the complete variable domain reads EADIYQTPRYLVIGTGKKITLECSQTMGHDKMYWYQQDPGMELHLIHYSYGVNSTEKGDLSSESTVSRIRTEHFPLTLESARPSHTSQYLCASSESGRPYQETQYFGPGTRLLVL.

This clonotype was detected many times. The chain joins TRBV3-1 to TRBJ1-3, with a weak D call TRBD1 (6 bases). The germline gives CDR1 LGHDT, CDR2 YNNKEL (reference sequence). The V and J ends lost 6 bases and 5 bases respectively, with 17 bases between them. This CDR3 has 15 residues. CDR3 coding DNA: TGTGCCAGCAGTCTTAAAACAGGGAGAAGAAACACCATATATTTT. It is translated as CASSLKTGRRNTIYF.

The V and J genes are TRBV18 and TRBJ1-1, with D uncertain. Germline V gene lookup returns CDR1 KGHSH and CDR2 LQKENI. Trimming removed 2 bases from V and 0 bases from J, with 7 bases in between. This CDR3 is built from 14 residues. The CDR3: CASSPKGMNTEAFF. The CDR3 coding sequence is TGTGCCAGCTCACCAAAGGGCATGAACACTGAAGCTTTCTTT.

This clonotype was observed many times. The genes are TRBV24-1 and TRBJ2-1; 13 bases map to TRBD2. V gave up 5 bases and J gave up 5 bases; unmatched junction bases: 8. CDR3 length: 17 amino acids. The germline CDR1 and CDR2 sequences are KGHDR and SFDVKD. CDR3 sequence (DNA): TGTGCCACCAGTGTTGGTACTAGCGGGAGGGTAAACAATGAGCAGTTCTTC. Protein: CATSVGTSGRVNNEQFF.

By sample fraction, this clonotype is medium-sized. V gene TRBV5-6 combines with J gene TRBJ2-6, with TRBD1 matching over 7 bases. J lost 0 bases, V lost 2 bases, and 5 bases had no gene match. The germline V gene has CDR1 SGHDT and CDR2 YYEEEE. The CDR3 consists of 17 residues. The CDR3: CASSFGTEVSGANVLTF. The CDR3 nucleotides are TGTGCCAGCAGCTTCGGGACAGAAGTCTCTGGGGCCAACGTCCTGACTTTC.

A few counts support this clonotype. V gene TRBV5-1 combines with J gene TRBJ1-2; the match to TRBD1 covers 12 bases. Trimming took 3 bases from V and 8 from J; bases not matched to a gene: 17. The CDR3 has 18 amino acids. Germline loops: CDR1 SGHRS, CDR2 YFSETQ. The CDR3 loop reads CASSSTNRDRGRDKGYTF. DNA of the CDR3: TGCGCCAGCAGCTCAACTAACCGGGACAGGGGGCGCGATAAGGGCTACACCTTC.

Ten or more counts support this clonotype. The V call is TRBV5-1, the J call TRBJ2-5, with 9 nucleotides matching TRBD2. The V segment lost 2 bases and the J segment 4 bases; nucleotides outside the gene matches: 9. The CDR3 runs 16 residues. Looked up from germline, CDR1 is SGHRS and CDR2 is YFSETQ. The chain's CDR3 is CASSFNSGGISETQYF. CDR3 bases: TGCGCCAGCAGCTTTAATAGCGGGGGAATCTCAGAGACCCAGTACTTC. The full variable domain, with the rest looked up from reference TRBV5-1 and TRBJ2-5, is KAGVTQTPRYLIKTRGQQVTLSCSPISGHRSVSWYQQTPGQGLQFLFEYFSETQRNKGNFPGRFSGRQFSNSRSEMNVSTLELGDSALYLCASSFNSGGISETQYFGPGTRLLVL.

This clonotype was counted many times. The V and J genes are TRBV4-1 and TRBJ1-1, with unresolved D. Trimming removed 0 bases from V and 5 bases from J, with 10 bases in between. Germline-derived CDR1 and CDR2 are MGHRA and YSYEKL. CDR3 size: 14 residues. The CDR3 loop reads CASSQEDLRTEAFF. DNA for the CDR3: TGCGCCAGCAGCCAAGAGGATCTGCGGACTGAAGCTTTCTTT.

The chain combines TRBV11-3 with TRBJ1-6, with 7 nucleotides matching TRBD1. The V gene's germline CDR1 is SGHNT and CDR2 YENEEA. The junction had 9 bases not matched to a gene; V was cut back by 3 bases and J by 10 bases. This CDR3 has 15 amino acids. The CDR3 coding sequence is TGTGCCAGCAGCTTGGGTAGGACAGGCGGATCACCCCTCCACTTT. Protein sequence: CASSLGRTGGSPLHF.

This clonotype was detected many times. The V call is TRBV6-4, the J call TRBJ2-1, with D perhaps TRBD2 (6 bases). This CDR3 spans 16 amino acids. Germline CDR1 and CDR2: MRHNA and SNTAGT. V was cut by 0 bases and J by 7 bases, with 16 bases left in between. The DNA of the CDR3 is TGTGCCAGCAGTGACTCAACGGGAGTTGCGGTTAATGAGCAGTTCTTC. Its translation: CASSDSTGVAVNEQFF.

This clonotype was seen repeatedly, ten times or more. The chain couples TRBV6-5 to TRBJ1-2, with 8 bases identical to TRBD1. The germline gives CDR1 MNHEY, CDR2 SVGAGI. This CDR3 has 15 residues. Losses at the gene ends were 6 bases for V and 1 base for J; bases not matched to a gene: 7. The chain's CDR3 is CASRRTGPFNYGYTF. The DNA of the CDR3 is TGTGCCAGCAGGAGGACAGGGCCATTTAACTATGGCTACACCTTC.

This clonotype showed up many times. The chain is built from TRBV12-3 or TRBV12-4 and TRBJ2-6; either TRBD1 or TRBD2 may supply D (7 bases each). The CDR3 is 15 residues long. V lost 7 bases, J lost 3 bases, and 13 bases lay in between. The CDR3 DNA reads as TGTGCCAGCACCCAGGGGGGGCTTGGGGCCAACGTCCTGACTTTC. Translation: CASTQGGLGANVLTF.

This clonotype occurred many times. The rearrangement uses TRBV12-3 or TRBV12-4 and TRBJ2-5, with D perhaps TRBD1 or TRBD2 (5 bases each). V was cut by 3 bases and J by 9 bases, with 14 bases left in between. This CDR3 has 13 amino acids. This CDR3 is CASSFGGRTAQYF. Written as DNA, the CDR3 is TGTGCCAGCAGTTTTGGGGGAAGGACGGCCCAGTACTTC.

At least ten counts were recorded for this clonotype. The chain recombines TRBV7-2 with TRBJ2-3, with no clear D. The CDR3 length is 14 residues. Germline CDR1 and CDR2: SGHTA and FQGNSA. Between the trimmed V and J ends, which lost 4 bases and 2 bases, there was a span of 10 bases. Here the CDR3 DNA reads TGTGCCAGCAGCTGGGATAGCTTCACAGATACGCAGTATTTT. Amino acid sequence: CASSWDSFTDTQYF. The full variable domain, rest sourced from reference TRBV7-2 and TRBJ2-3, is GAGVSQSPSNKVTEKGKDVELRCDPISGHTALYWYRQSLGQGLEFLIYFQGNSAPDKSGLPSDRFSAERTGGSVSTLTIQRTQQEDSAVYLCASSWDSFTDTQYFGPGTRLTVL.